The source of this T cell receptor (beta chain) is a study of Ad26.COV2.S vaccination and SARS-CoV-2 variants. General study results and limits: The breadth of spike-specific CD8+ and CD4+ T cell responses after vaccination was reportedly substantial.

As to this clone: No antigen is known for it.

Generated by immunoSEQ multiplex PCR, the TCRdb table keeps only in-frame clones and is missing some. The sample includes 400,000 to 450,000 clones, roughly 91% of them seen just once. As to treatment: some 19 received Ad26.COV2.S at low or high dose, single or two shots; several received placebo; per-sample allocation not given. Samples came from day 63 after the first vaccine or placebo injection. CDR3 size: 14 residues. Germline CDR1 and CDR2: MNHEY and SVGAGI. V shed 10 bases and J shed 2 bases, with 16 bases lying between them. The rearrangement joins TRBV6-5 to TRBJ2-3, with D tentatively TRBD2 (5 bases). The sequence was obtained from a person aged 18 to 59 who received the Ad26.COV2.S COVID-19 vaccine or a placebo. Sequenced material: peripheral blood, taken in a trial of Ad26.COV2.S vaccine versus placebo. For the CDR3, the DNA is TGTGCCACTCGAGGGCGGCTAACCACAGATACGCAGTATTTT. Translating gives CATRGRLTTDTQYF.